This TCR beta chain comes out of a study of regulatory T cells in long-lasting Graves disease. Study results and caveats: Favoring TRBV28, TRBJ1-2 and TRBJ2-5 was a feature seen in persistent disease. Persistent patients shared more public clonotypes (about 2,700) than newly diagnosed patients (under 1,000).

Investigators prepared the TCR beta libraries by applying iRepertoire HTBI primers and Arm-PCR of CDR3 regions. TCRdb analysed the multiplex PCR reads with MiXCR anew, one entry per CDR3 protein. The data show around 400,000 distinct CDR3 sequences, 10% to 15% seen once. This clonotype was seen repeatedly, ten times or more. What it binds is not known. Time point of the sample: newly diagnosed GD, antithyroid drugs for less than 3 months. Scientists built the TCR library using RNA that was extracted from PBMCs. The CDR3 has 14 amino acids. Germline V gene data show CDR1 as KGHSH and CDR2 as LQKENI. Trimming stripped 3 bases from V and 2 bases from J, with 9 bases between. Another study also made use of these data, one on T cells in Graves' hyperthyroidism and ophthalmopathy.

This sequence joins TRBV18 and TRBJ2-3; D is ambiguous. Sequenced material: peripheral blood mononuclear cells (PBMCs), taken at new diagnosis, from a patient treated with antithyroid drugs. This TCR derives from a young woman with Graves disease. The CDR3 bases are TGTGCCAGCTCACCGGGTCGCAACACAGATACGCAGTATTTT. Translated: CASSPGRNTDTQYF.